This TCR delta chain stems from a study of γδ T cells in repeated Plasmodium falciparum infection. Study at large: The natural-infection arm compared Malian children under seasonal malaria with matched Australian children.

In regard to this clone: The protein held in TCRdb is that of a much larger clone and does not match this DNA's translation at residue 8, likely because of a read error; the protein shown is translated from the DNA.

TCRdb fed the multiplex PCR reads to CATT. The sample contains tens of thousands of delta-chain clones, 1.6% of which appear only once. Material for sequencing was gamma-delta T cells from blood. This receptor was obtained from a pool of human donors (malaria-infected and uninfected, not separated).

This chain's CDR3 is CALGEPPRWPNTDKLIF. DNA for the CDR3: TGTGCTCTTGGGGAACCGCCACGCTGGCCCAACACCGATAAACTCATCTTT. The gene calls are TRDV1 and TRDJ1; no clear D. TCRdb supplies no J gene; here it was assigned by aligning the nucleotide sequence to germline. Looked up from germline, CDR1 is TSWWSYY and CDR2 is QGS. CDR3 length: 17 residues. Trimming cost V 1 base and J 0 bases, with 15 bases left between them.